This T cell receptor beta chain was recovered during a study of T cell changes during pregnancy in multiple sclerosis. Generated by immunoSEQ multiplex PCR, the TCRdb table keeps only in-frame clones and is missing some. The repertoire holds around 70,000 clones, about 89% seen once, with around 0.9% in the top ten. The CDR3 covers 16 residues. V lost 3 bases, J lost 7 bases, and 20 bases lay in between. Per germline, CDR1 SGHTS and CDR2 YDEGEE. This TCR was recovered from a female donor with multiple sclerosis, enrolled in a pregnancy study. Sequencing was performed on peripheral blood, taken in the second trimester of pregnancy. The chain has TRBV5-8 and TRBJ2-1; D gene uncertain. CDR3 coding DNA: TGTGCCAGCAGCTCCGAACCCGGGTCCCTTTTAAATGAGCAGTTCTTC. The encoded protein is CASSSEPGSLLNEQFF.